This TCR beta chain was sequenced for a study of a mutant IDH1 vaccine in newly diagnosed glioma (dated by TCRdb to the early 2020s). Regarding the study in general: Patients received eight vaccinations in weeks 1, 3, 5, 7, 11, 15, 19 and 23, corresponding to visits V03 through V10. In the chemotherapy-containing groups, vaccination started alongside temozolomide cycles, whereas in patients who had radiotherapy alone it started 4-6 weeks after radiotherapy. Of the roughly 30 treated patients, roughly 60% were male and about 40% were female, and a mean age of 40.4 years was recorded. Before enrollment, most patients had been given radiochemotherapy with temozolomide as standard therapy, while the rest had received either radiotherapy alone or temozolomide alone. Peripheral blood was collected at six visits: V03 (baseline), V05, V07, V10, V12 and V13. For exploratory analyses, fewer than 30 treated patients had longitudinal TCRB deep sequencing done wherever samples were available. Overall study outcomes, separate from this receptor: According to the authors, sample limitations meant that analyses of patient blood samples could not be reproduced. Availability determined which PBMC samples were chosen for TCRB deep sequencing. Vaccine-induced immune responses across multiple MHC alleles were detected in roughly 94% of patients. Pseudoprogression appeared unrelated to alterations in the top peripheral T cell clonotypes detected by TCRB sequencing.

The CDR3 contains 11 residues, cysteine and phenylalanine counted. CDR3 DNA is the only sequence kept; it has 33 bases, read in frame from the first base. Deletion took 1 base off V and 6 bases off J, with a span of 4 bases between the germline ends. CDR1 and CDR2, looked up from the germline V gene (reference sequence), are SEHNR and FQNEAQ. About this clone: Its antigen is unknown. No qualities accompany the bases; no much larger clone lies one base away.

Library preparation was by the immunoSEQ multiplex PCR assay. Rearranged TCR beta chain sequences were amplified using the hsTCRB Kit according to the manufacturer's protocol. Sequencing of TCRB libraries was carried out on an Illumina MiSeq. Under the source paper's analysis protocol: The kit vendor's proprietary platform handled demultiplexing, trimming and gene mapping. The clones in this table, taken by TCRdb from immuneACCESS, are in-frame only. Not every clone is retained; where verified, under half of the shortfall comes from an unresolved V gene, and the cause of the rest is unknown. V, J and clone size are those of that table, while D and trimming were read from the DNA. A total of tens of thousands of clones appear in this sample, roughly 90% of them only once. The top ten clonotypes cover under 0.6% of the sample. Read against the paper, the sample's time point label means: week 5, during vaccination. A 20-mer mutant IDH1 peptide at 300 micrograms in Montanide made up each vaccine dose, which was injected subcutaneously together with topical imiquimod. Donors had newly diagnosed WHO grade 3 or 4 IDH1-mutant astrocytomas with loss of nuclear ATRX. The samples were drawn from NOA16, a multicentre, single-arm, open-label phase I trial in Germany that tested a mutant IDH1 peptide vaccine in humans for the first time. Genomic DNA for TCRB sequencing was extracted from EDTA blood using the DNeasy Blood and Tissue Kit.

This TCR was recovered from a woman between 45 and 60 years old with glioma. Source: PBMCs, taken from a glioma patient whose treatment included an IDH1 peptide vaccine. The rearranged chain carries TRBV7-9 and TRBJ2-7, with the D gene too uncertain to name. The CDR3 protein: CASSLGAEQYF. The bases are TGTGCCAGCAGCTTAGGGGCCGAGCAGTACTTC.